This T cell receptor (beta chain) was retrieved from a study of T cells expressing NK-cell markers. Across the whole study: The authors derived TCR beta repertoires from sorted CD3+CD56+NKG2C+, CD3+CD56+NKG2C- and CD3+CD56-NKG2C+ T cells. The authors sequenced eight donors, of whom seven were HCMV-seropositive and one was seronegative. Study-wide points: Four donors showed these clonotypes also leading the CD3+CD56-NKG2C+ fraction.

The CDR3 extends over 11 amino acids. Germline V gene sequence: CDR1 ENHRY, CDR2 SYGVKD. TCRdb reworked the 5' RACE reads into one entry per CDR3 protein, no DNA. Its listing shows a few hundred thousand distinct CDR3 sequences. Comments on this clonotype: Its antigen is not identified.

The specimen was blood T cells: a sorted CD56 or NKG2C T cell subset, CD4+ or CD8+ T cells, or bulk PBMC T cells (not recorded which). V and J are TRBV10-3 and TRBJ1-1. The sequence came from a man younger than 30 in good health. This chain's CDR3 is CAISDSTEAFF.